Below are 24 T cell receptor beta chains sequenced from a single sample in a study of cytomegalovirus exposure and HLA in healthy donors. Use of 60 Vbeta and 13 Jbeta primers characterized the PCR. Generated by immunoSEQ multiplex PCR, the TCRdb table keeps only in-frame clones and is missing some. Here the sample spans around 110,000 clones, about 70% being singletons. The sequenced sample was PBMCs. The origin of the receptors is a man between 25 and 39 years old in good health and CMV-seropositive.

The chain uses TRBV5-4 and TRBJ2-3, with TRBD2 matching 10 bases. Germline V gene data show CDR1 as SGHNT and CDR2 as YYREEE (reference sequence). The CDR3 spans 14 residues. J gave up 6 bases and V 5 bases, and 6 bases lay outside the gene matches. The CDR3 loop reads CASREAGGLDTQYF. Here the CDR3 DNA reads TGTGCCAGCAGGGAAGCGGGGGGGCTGGATACGCAGTATTTT.

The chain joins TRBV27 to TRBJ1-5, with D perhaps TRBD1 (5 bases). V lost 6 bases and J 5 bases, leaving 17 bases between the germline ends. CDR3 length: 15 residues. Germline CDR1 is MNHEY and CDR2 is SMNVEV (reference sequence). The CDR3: CASSLLSQGDQPQHF. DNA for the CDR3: TGTGCCAGCAGCCTGCTATCGCAGGGTGATCAGCCCCAGCATTTT.

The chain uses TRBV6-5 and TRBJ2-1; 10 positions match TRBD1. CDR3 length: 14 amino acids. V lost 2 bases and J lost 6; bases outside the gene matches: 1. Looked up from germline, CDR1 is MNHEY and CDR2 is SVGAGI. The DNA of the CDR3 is TGTGCCAGCAGTTACGGGACAGGGGTCAATGAGCAGTTCTTC. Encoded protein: CASSYGTGVNEQFF.

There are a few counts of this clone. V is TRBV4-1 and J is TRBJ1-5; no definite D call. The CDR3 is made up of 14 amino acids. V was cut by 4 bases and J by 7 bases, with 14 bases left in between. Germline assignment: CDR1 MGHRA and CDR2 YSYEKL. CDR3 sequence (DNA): TGCGCCAGCAGCCCTAATGAGGGAAGGCAGCCCCAGCATTTT. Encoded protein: CASSPNEGRQPQHF.

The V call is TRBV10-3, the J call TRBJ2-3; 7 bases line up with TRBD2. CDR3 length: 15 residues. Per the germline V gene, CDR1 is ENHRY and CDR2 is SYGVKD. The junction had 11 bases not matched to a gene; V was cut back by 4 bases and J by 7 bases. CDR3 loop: CAISGVSGVSNTQYF. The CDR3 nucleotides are TGTGCCATCAGTGGAGTAAGCGGGGTTAGTAATACGCAGTATTTT.

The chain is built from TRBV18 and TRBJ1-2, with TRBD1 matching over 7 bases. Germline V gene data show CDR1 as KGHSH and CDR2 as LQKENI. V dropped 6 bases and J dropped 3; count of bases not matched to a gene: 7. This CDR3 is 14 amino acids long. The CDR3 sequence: CASSSRGVDYGYTF. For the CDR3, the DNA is TGTGCCAGCTCTTCCAGGGGGGTAGACTATGGCTACACCTTC.

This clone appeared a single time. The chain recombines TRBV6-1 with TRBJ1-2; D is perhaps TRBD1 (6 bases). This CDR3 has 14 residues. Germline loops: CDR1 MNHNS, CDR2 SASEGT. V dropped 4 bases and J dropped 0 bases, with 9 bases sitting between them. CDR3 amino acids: CASSAQGSNYGYTF. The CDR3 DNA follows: TGTGCCAGCAGTGCGCAGGGGTCTAACTATGGCTACACCTTC.

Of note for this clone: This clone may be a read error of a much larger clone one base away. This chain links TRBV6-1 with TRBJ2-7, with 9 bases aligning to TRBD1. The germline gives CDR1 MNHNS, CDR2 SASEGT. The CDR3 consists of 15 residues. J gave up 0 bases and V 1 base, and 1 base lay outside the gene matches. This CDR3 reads CASSEETGGSYEQYF. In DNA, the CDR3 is TGTGCCAGCAGTGAAGAGACAGGGGGCTCCTACGAGCAGTACTTC.

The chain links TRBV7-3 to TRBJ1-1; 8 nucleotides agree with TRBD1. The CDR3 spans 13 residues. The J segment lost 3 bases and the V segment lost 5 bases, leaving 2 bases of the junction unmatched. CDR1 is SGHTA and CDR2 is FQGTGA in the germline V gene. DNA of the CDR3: TGTGCCAGCAGCACAGGGGGGCACACTGAAGCTTTCTTT. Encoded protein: CASSTGGHTEAFF.

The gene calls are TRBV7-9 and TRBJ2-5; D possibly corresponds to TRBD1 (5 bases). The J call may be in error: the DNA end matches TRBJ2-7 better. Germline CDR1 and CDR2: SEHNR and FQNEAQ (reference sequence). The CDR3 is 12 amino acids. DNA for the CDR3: TGTGCCAGCAGCACAGACAGCTACGAGCAGTACTTC. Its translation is CASSTDSYEQYF.

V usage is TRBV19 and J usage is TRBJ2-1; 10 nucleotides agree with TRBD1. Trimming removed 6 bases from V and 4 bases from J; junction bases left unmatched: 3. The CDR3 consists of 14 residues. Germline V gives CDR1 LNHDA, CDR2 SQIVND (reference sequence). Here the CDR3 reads CASSDRGPYNEQFF. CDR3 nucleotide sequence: TGTGCCAGTAGCGACAGGGGGCCTTACAATGAGCAGTTCTTC.

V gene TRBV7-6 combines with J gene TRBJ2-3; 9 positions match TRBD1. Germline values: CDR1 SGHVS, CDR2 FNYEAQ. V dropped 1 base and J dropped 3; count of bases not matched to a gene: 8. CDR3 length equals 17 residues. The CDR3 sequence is CASSLEYRDRATDTQYF. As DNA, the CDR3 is TGTGCCAGCAGCTTAGAATACCGGGACAGGGCTACAGATACGCAGTATTTT.

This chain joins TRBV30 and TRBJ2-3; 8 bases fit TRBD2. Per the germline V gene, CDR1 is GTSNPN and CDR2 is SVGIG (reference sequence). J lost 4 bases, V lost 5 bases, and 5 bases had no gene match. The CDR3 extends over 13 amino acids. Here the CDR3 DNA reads TGTGCCTGGGCCACGGGGGGGTCAGATACGCAGTATTTT. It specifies CAWATGGSDTQYF.

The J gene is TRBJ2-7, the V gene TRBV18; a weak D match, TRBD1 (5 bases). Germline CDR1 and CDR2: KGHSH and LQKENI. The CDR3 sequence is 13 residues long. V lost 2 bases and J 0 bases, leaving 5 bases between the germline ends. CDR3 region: CASSPDSSYEQYF. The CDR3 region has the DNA TGTGCCAGCTCACCAGACAGCTCCTACGAGCAGTACTTC.

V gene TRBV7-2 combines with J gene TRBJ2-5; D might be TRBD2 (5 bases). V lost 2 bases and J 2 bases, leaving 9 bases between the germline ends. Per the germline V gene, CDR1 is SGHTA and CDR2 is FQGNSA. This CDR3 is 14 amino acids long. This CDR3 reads CASSLSWTQETQYF. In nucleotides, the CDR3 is TGTGCCAGCAGCTTATCGTGGACTCAAGAGACCCAGTACTTC.

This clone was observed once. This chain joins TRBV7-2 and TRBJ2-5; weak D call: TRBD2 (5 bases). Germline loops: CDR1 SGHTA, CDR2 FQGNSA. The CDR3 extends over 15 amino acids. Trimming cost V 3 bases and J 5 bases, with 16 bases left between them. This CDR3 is CASSFGRAGWETQYF. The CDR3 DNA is TGTGCCAGCAGCTTTGGGCGGGCTGGCTGGGAGACCCAGTACTTC.

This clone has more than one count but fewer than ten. The DNA of the CDR3 is TGTGCCAGTAGTATAGGGGGCAGGGGATCTGAGCAGTTCTTC. This translates into CASSIGGRGSEQFF. V and J are TRBV19 and TRBJ2-1, with a possible D match to TRBD1 (6 bases). The V end lost 1 base, the J end lost 9 bases, and 13 bases lay between the germline ends. Germline assignment: CDR1 LNHDA and CDR2 SQIVND (reference sequence). The CDR3 totals 14 residues.

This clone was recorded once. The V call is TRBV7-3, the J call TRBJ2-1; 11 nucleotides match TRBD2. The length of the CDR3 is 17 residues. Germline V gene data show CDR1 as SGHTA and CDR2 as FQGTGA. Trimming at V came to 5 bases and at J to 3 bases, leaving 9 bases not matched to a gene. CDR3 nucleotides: TGTGCCAGCAGCGCGACTAGCGGGGAAACCCTCTACAATGAGCAGTTCTTC. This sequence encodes CASSATSGETLYNEQFF.

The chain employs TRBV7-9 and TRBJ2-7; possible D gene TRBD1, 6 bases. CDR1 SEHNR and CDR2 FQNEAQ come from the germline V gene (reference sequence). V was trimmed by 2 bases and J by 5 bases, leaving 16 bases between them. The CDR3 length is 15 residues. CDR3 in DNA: TGTGCCAGCAGCTTAACCCACAGGGTACAGGACGAGCAGTACTTC. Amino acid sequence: CASSLTHRVQDEQYF.

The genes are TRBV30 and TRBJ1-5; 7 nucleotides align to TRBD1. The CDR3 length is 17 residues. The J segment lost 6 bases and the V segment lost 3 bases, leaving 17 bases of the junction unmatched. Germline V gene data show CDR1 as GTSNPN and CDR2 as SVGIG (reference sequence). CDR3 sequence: CAWSRGRGRGALQPQHF. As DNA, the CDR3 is TGTGCCTGGAGCCGGGGAAGGGGGCGAGGAGCGCTTCAGCCCCAGCATTTT.

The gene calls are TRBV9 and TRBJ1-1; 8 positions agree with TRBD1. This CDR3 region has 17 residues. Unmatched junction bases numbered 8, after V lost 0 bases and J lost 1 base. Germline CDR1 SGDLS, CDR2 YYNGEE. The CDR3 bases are TGTGCCAGCAGCGTAGCCCAGGGGGCCGTCGAGAACACTGAAGCTTTCTTT. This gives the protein CASSVAQGAVENTEAFF.

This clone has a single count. CDR3 sequence reads: CASSLGQGEGYGYTF. In nucleotides, the CDR3 is TGCGCCAGCAGCTTAGGACAGGGCGAGGGCTATGGCTACACCTTC. This sequence joins TRBV5-1 and TRBJ1-2; 8 bases line up with TRBD1. Germline values: CDR1 SGHRS, CDR2 YFSETQ. The CDR3 covers 15 residues. V shed 2 bases, J shed 4 bases, and the junction held 7 bases outside the gene matches.

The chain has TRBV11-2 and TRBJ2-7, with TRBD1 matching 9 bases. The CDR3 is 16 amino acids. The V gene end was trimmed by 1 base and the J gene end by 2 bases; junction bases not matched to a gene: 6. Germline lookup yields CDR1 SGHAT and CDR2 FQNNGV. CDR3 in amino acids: CASSLASGTGTYEQYF. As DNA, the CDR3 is TGTGCCAGCAGCTTAGCTTCCGGGACAGGGACCTACGAGCAGTACTTC.

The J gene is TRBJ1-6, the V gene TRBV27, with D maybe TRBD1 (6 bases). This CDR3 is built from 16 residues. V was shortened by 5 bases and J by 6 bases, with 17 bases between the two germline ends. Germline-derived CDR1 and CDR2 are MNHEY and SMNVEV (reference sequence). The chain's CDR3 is CASSRDRTAPNSPLHF. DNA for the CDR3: TGTGCCAGCAGTCGCGACAGGACCGCTCCTAATTCACCCCTCCACTTT.